This is a list of T cell receptor beta chains from one sample in a study of cytomegalovirus exposure and HLA in healthy donors. The table came from immunoSEQ multiplex PCR; TCRdb's copy has only in-frame clones and leaves some out. Of about 120,000 clones listed, around 66% are singletons. Sequencing was performed on PBMCs. The source is a woman in her forties in good health and CMV-seropositive. Both conserved end residues are part of each CDR3. The D gene is left open where the match is weak. The size entry is marked missing in some rows and otherwise reads once, few, many or a size class.

.	TRBV2	.	17	TRBJ1-4	CASRVRLRVSTNEKLFF	TGTGCCAGCAGGGTCCGTCTCAGGGTTTCCACTAATGAAAAACTGTTTTTT
.	TRBV6-5	.	14	TRBJ2-7	CASSRDRPPYEQYF	TGTGCCAGCAGCCGCGACAGACCTCCCTACGAGCAGTACTTC
.	TRBV6-5	.	14	TRBJ1-1	CASSRPTVNTEAFF	TGTGCCAGCAGTCGCCCTACAGTCAACACTGAAGCTTTCTTT
TRBD1	TRBV11-2	.	14	TRBJ1-2	CASSLGTGHYGYTF	TGTGCCAGCAGCCTCGGGACAGGGCACTATGGCTACACCTTC
TRBD1	TRBV28	.	16	TRBJ2-2	CASRHSTGGFTGELFF	TGTGCCAGCAGGCACAGTACAGGGGGATTCACCGGGGAGCTGTTTTTT
.	TRBV7-9	.	12	TRBJ2-7	CASSSQTYEQYF	TGTGCCAGCAGCTCCCAAACCTACGAGCAGTACTTC
TRBD1	TRBV15	.	16	TRBJ1-4	CATSRDHTGGIEKLFF	TGTGCCACCAGCAGAGATCACACAGGGGGAATTGAAAAACTGTTTTTT
.	TRBV30	few	13	TRBJ1-1	CAWIREVNTEAFF	TGTGCCTGGATCCGGGAGGTGAACACTGAAGCTTTCTTT
.	TRBV5-8	medium-sized	15	TRBJ2-5	CASSLVRILQETQYF	TGTGCCAGCAGCTTGGTTCGAATACTTCAAGAGACCCAGTACTTC
TRBD1	TRBV12-5	.	13	TRBJ1-1	CASGGDRNTEAFF	TGTGCTAGTGGGGGGGACAGGAACACTGAAGCTTTCTTT
TRBD1	TRBV6-5	.	15	TRBJ2-7	CASSRTGVGSYEQYF	TGTGCCAGCAGCCGCACAGGGGTCGGCTCCTACGAGCAGTACTTC
TRBD1	TRBV19	.	15	TRBJ1-1	CASSMDRDLNTEAFF	TGTGCCAGTAGTATGGACAGGGATTTGAACACTGAAGCTTTCTTT
.	TRBV10-2	.	14	TRBJ1-5	CASKPSGGNQPQHF	TGCGCCAGCAAACCCTCGGGGGGCAATCAGCCCCAGCATTTT
.	TRBV13	.	16	TRBJ2-2	CASSSRGGGSPRELFF	TGTGCCAGCAGCTCCCGCGGGGGCGGGTCGCCGAGGGAGCTGTTTTTT
TRBD1	TRBV13	once	15	TRBJ1-2	CASSLDRVLNYGYTF	TGTGCCAGCAGCCTGGACAGGGTCCTTAACTATGGCTACACCTTC
TRBD1	TRBV6-6	few	15	TRBJ2-1	CASSYFGQGSNEQFF	TGTGCCAGCAGTTACTTTGGACAGGGTAGCAATGAGCAGTTCTTC
.	TRBV4-2	.	14	TRBJ2-7	CASSQGQDSYEQYF	TGTGCCAGCAGCCAAGGGCAGGACTCCTACGAGCAGTACTTC
.	TRBV30	.	14	TRBJ2-1	CAWSTGQGGDEQFF	TGTGCCTGGAGTACAGGCCAGGGTGGGGATGAGCAGTTCTTC
.	TRBV7-8	.	16	TRBJ2-5	CASSLGRGLEQETQYF	TGTGCCAGCAGCTTAGGGAGGGGTTTGGAACAAGAGACCCAGTACTTC
.	TRBV15	.	16	TRBJ2-7	CATSRGSGYDPYEQYF	TGTGCCACCAGCAGAGGATCCGGGTATGATCCTTACGAGCAGTACTTC
.	TRBV5-8	few	11	TRBJ1-5	CASERNQPQHF	TGTGCCTCGGAGCGCAATCAGCCCCAGCATTTT
.	TRBV5-4	.	12	TRBJ2-5	CASRVDQETQYF	TGTGCCAGCAGAGTAGACCAAGAGACCCAGTACTTC
TRBD1	TRBV10-3	.	14	TRBJ2-7	CAISGGTGTHEQYF	TGTGCCATCAGTGGCGGGACAGGGACCCACGAGCAGTACTTC
.	TRBV5-8	once	12	TRBJ2-2	CASSFARGELFF	TGTGCCAGCAGCTTCGCCCGGGGGGAGCTGTTTTTT
.	TRBV20-1	few	11	TRBJ2-7	CSARGGYEQYF	TGCAGTGCTAGGGGGGGTTACGAGCAGTACTTC
.	TRBV19	few	14	TRBJ1-5	CASSIVAKNQPQHF	TGTGCCAGTAGTATAGTGGCCAAAAATCAGCCCCAGCATTTT
.	TRBV10-1	many	16	TRBJ1-1	CASSEGREAWSTEAFF	TGCGCCAGCAGTGAGGGGAGGGAGGCCTGGAGCACTGAAGCTTTCTTT
.	TRBV9	.	13	TRBJ2-5	CASSVDFEETQYF	TGTGCCAGCAGCGTTGACTTTGAAGAGACCCAGTACTTC
.	TRBV12-5	.	13	TRBJ1-4	CASGNRDTEKLFF	TGTGCTAGTGGAAACAGGGACACTGAAAAACTGTTTTTT
.	TRBV25-1	.	14	TRBJ1-3	CASRASGSVNTIYF	TGTGCCAGCAGGGCTTCAGGGTCGGTTAACACCATATATTTT
.	TRBV10-1	.	14	TRBJ2-1	CASSESGLLNEQFF	TGCGCCAGCAGTGAGTCGGGGCTCCTCAATGAGCAGTTCTTC
.	TRBV2	.	15	TRBJ1-4	CASKDRIATNEKLFF	TGTGCCAGCAAAGACAGGATAGCAACTAATGAAAAACTGTTTTTT
TRBD1	TRBV29-1	.	15	TRBJ2-1	CSVVRDSLPYNEQFF	TGCAGCGTCGTTCGGGACAGCTTACCCTACAATGAGCAGTTCTTC
.	TRBV7-9	.	14	TRBJ1-4	CASSLEAGYEKLFF	TGTGCCAGCAGCTTAGAGGCAGGGTATGAAAAACTGTTTTTT
TRBD2	TRBV29-1	.	14	TRBJ2-1	CSADPGLAGLGQFF	TGCAGCGCGGATCCGGGACTAGCGGGTCTGGGGCAGTTCTTC
.	TRBV2	.	13	TRBJ1-1	CASSGRLYTEAFF	TGTGCCAGCAGTGGTAGACTTTACACTGAAGCTTTCTTT
TRBD1	TRBV29-1	.	14	TRBJ1-2	CSVEHDRVEDGYTF	TGCAGCGTTGAACACGACAGGGTAGAGGATGGCTACACCTTC
.	TRBV6-1	.	11	TRBJ1-1	CASSDSREAFF	TGTGCCAGCAGTGATTCCCGGGAAGCTTTCTTT
TRBD2	TRBV5-1	.	16	TRBJ2-3	CASSPGLAGEVDTQYF	TGCGCCAGCAGCCCGGGACTAGCGGGAGAGGTAGATACGCAGTATTTT
.	TRBV2	.	17	TRBJ1-1	CASSEQHNRALNTEAFF	TGTGCCAGCAGTGAACAACACAACAGGGCGCTGAACACTGAAGCTTTCTTT
TRBD1	TRBV10-3	.	15	TRBJ1-1	CAISEDRDMNTEAFF	TGTGCCATCAGTGAGGACAGGGACATGAACACTGAAGCTTTCTTT
TRBD2	TRBV7-7	.	18	TRBJ2-2	CASSFLTSGIANTGELFF	TGTGCTAGCAGCTTTTTGACTAGCGGGATAGCGAACACCGGGGAGCTGTTTTTT
TRBD2	TRBV28	.	13	TRBJ2-7	CAGGTSRRDEQYF	TGTGCCGGGGGGACTAGTCGGCGCGACGAGCAGTACTTC
TRBD2	TRBV23-1	.	16	TRBJ2-4	CASSQSSGGRVYIQYF	TGCGCCAGCAGTCAATCTAGCGGGGGCAGAGTATACATTCAGTACTTC
TRBD1	TRBV19	.	13	TRBJ1-4	CATSTTGKEKLFF	TGTGCCACTTCGACGACAGGGAAGGAAAAACTGTTTTTT
.	TRBV5-6	.	13	TRBJ2-1	CASSLGQGGEQFF	TGTGCCAGCAGCTTGGGGCAGGGAGGTGAGCAGTTCTTC
TRBD1	TRBV2	.	17	TRBJ1-4	CAIKSETGGATNEKLFF	TGTGCCATCAAATCAGAGACAGGGGGAGCAACTAATGAAAAACTGTTTTTT
TRBD1	TRBV10-3	.	13	TRBJ1-1	CAIQGQGNTEAFF	TGTGCCATCCAGGGACAGGGAAACACTGAAGCTTTCTTT
TRBD2	TRBV19	once	14	TRBJ2-1	CAISSGGDYNEQFF	TGTGCCATTTCGAGCGGGGGAGATTACAATGAGCAGTTCTTC
.	TRBV7-2	.	14	TRBJ2-7	CASSFGGLSYEQYF	TGTGCCAGCAGCTTCGGGGGGCTTTCCTACGAGCAGTACTTC
.	TRBV27	.	13	TRBJ2-3	CASSSQGTDTQYF	TGTGCCAGCAGTTCCCAGGGGACAGATACGCAGTATTTT
.	TRBV19	once	13	TRBJ1-1	CASSDNRGAEAFF	TGTGCCAGTAGTGATAATAGGGGTGCTGAAGCTTTCTTT
.	TRBV6-1	.	14	TRBJ1-5	CASEQGEFNQPQHF	TGTGCCAGCGAACAGGGAGAATTCAATCAGCCCCAGCATTTT
.	TRBV27	few	15	TRBJ2-7	CASSRPLAGIYEQYF	TGTGCCAGCAGTCGCCCTCTTGCGGGTATTTACGAGCAGTACTTC
TRBD1	TRBV5-1	.	13	TRBJ2-7	CASNSGQDWEQYF	TGCGCCAGCAATTCGGGACAGGATTGGGAGCAGTACTTC